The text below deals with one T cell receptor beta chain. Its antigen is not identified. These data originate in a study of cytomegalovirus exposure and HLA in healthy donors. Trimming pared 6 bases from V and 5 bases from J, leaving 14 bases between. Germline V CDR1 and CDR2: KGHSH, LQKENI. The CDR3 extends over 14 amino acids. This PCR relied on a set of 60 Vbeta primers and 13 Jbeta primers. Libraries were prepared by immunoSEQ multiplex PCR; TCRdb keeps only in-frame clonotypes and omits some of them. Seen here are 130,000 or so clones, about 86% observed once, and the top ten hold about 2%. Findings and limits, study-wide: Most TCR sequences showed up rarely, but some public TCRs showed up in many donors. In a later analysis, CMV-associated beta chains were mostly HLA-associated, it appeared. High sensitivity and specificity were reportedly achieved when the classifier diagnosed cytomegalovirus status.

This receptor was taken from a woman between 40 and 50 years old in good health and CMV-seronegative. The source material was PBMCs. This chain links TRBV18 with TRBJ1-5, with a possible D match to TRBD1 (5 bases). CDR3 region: CASSPDSAYQPQHF. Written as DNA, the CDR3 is TGTGCCAGCTCCCCAGACAGTGCATATCAGCCCCAGCATTTT.